This T cell receptor beta chain was sequenced in a study of cytomegalovirus exposure and HLA in healthy donors. CDR1 is SGHAT and CDR2 is FQNNGV in the germline V gene. The CDR3 is 16 residues long. Trimming took 3 bases from V and 2 from J; bases not matched to a gene: 9. Some clones are missing from TCRdb's copy, which holds only in-frame ones; the method was immunoSEQ multiplex PCR. The sample consists of roughly 150,000 clones, roughly 96% of them appearing once. The sequenced material came from PBMCs. The chain couples TRBV11-2 to TRBJ1-1; 7 nucleotides align to TRBD1. This clonotype originated in a woman aged 18-30 years in good health and CMV-seronegative. CDR3 amino acids: CASSFRGHGGNTEAFF. CDR3 bases: TGTGCCAGCAGCTTTAGGGGGCACGGGGGAAACACTGAAGCTTTCTTT.